This T cell receptor (beta chain) was identified during a study of T cell changes during pregnancy in multiple sclerosis. Repertoires were generated with immunoSEQ multiplex PCR, while TCRdb's copy carries only in-frame clones and drops some. The sample includes 20,000 to 25,000 clones, around 88% of them seen just once. The CDR3 consists of 16 residues. From germline, CDR1 is SGHTA and CDR2 FQGNSA. V was clipped by 4 bases and J by 0 bases, with 15 bases between them. This specimen consisted of CD8+ T cells from peripheral blood mononuclear cells, obtained in the first trimester of pregnancy. This clonotype originated in a female donor with multiple sclerosis, enrolled in a pregnancy study. This chain uses TRBV7-2 with TRBJ1-2, with D perhaps matching TRBD1 (6 bases). CDR3 sequence reads: CASSSIGTQANYGYTF. DNA of the CDR3: TGTGCCAGCAGCTCGATAGGGACACAAGCTAACTATGGCTACACCTTC.